The clone carrying this T cell receptor beta chain has more than one count but fewer than ten. This CDR3 has 16 amino acids. CDR1 is MNHEY and CDR2 is SVGEGT in the germline V gene. The ends were cut back, 6 bases at V and 0 bases at J, with 14 bases in the middle. The data derive from a study of blood T cell repertoires in COVID-19. Authors' processing steps: The assay estimated nucleated cells by amplifying reference gene primers. The repertoire was sequenced with immunoSEQ multiplex PCR; TCRdb's copy has only in-frame clones and lacks some. That table gives V, J and clone size, and the DNA gave D and trimming. Of over 250,000 clones in the sample, about 91% were seen once.

This clonotype was obtained from a person between 18 and 35 years old with COVID-19, enrolled during active disease. Material: peripheral blood. The rearrangement links TRBV6-2 or TRBV6-3 to TRBJ2-2, with D maybe TRBD2 (6 bases). CDR3 amino acids: CASSPTLASNTGELFF. The CDR3 DNA sequence: TGTGCCAGCAGCCCTACGCTAGCGTCGAACACCGGGGAGCTGTTTTTT.